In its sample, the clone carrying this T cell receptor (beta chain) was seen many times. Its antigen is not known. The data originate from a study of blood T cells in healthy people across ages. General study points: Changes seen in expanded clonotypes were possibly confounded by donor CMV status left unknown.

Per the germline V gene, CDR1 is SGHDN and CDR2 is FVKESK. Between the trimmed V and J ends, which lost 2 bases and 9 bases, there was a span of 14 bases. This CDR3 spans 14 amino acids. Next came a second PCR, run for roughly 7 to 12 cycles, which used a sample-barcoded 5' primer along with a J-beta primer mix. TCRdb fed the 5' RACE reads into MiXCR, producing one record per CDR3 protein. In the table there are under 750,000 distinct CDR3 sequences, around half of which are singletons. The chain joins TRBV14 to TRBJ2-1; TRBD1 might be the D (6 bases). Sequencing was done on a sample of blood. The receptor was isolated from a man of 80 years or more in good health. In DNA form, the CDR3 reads TGTGCCAGCAGCCAACACACGGCCAGGGGTGAGCAGTTCTTC. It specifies CASSQHTARGEQFF. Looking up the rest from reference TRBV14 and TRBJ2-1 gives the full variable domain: EAGVTQFPSHSVIEKGQTVTLRCDPISGHDNLYWYRRVMGKEIKFLLHFVKESKQDESGMPNNRFLAERTGGTYSTLKVQPAELEDSGVYFCASSQHTARGEQFFGPGTRLTVL.